The entry that follows covers one T cell receptor (beta chain) sequence. Antigen: not known. A read error may be the cause here, since a much bigger clone is one base away. Using a J-beta primer mix together with a sample-barcoded 5' primer, a second PCR was run for about 6 to 12 cycles. A single record per CDR3 protein comes from TCRdb applying MiXCR to the 5' RACE reads. The sample includes approximately 810,000 distinct CDR3 sequences, around 36% seen only once; the top ten take around 13%. This record belongs to a study of blood T cells in healthy people across ages. The germline gives CDR1 SGDLS, CDR2 YYNGEE. The CDR3 extends over 18 amino acids. Study-level points and caveats: Any conclusive comparison of naive versus antigen-experienced cells was prevented by using unsorted PBMCs.

The chain employs TRBV9 and TRBJ2-4; 12 nucleotides agree with TRBD2. With the DNA end fitting TRBJ2-5 better, the J assignment may be wrong. The sequence derives from a man aged 18 to 30 in good health. Sample: blood. CDR3 protein: CASSVVPSGGAGRKTQYF. As DNA, the CDR3 is TGTGCCAGCAGCGTAGTTCCTAGCGGGGGGGCTGGTCGAAAGACCCAGTACTTC.